This T cell receptor (beta chain) was captured in a study of blood T cell repertoires in COVID-19. Overall study: T cells, B-cell-depleted T cells, or PBMCs provided the cDNA or gDNA that served as material.

Libraries were prepared by immunoSEQ multiplex PCR; TCRdb keeps only in-frame clonotypes and omits some of them. Counted here are tens of thousands of clones, roughly 90% occurring once; the ten biggest clones make up roughly 1.2%. The cohort comprised adults aged 18 to 89 years residing in under 30 US areas. In assigning cohorts, the study relied on participant-reported clinical history. CDR3 size: 14 residues. Unmatched junction bases numbered 7, after V lost 0 bases and J lost 7 bases. Germline V gene sequence: CDR1 SGHNT, CDR2 YYREEE (reference sequence). The rearrangement uses TRBV5-4 and TRBJ2-7; 7 bases align to TRBD1. Sequenced sample: PBMCs or T cells enriched from blood (not recorded which). The clonotype was recovered from a woman aged 50 to 65 with acute COVID-19. DNA of the CDR3: TGTGCCAGCAGCTTGGGACAGGGTGATTTGGAGCAGTACTTC. It encodes CASSLGQGDLEQYF.